This T cell receptor (beta chain) was profiled in a study of human T cells and chemical hapten exposure. Across the study: TCR yields differed between samples (mainly from small differences in pooled library volume).

Notes on the study in general: TCRs at a frequency above 1 in 1000 stayed unchanged with DPC sensitization. Alopecia affected the donors, so their immune response may differ from healthy people's.

MiXCR, applied by TCRdb to the RACE reads, yields one record per CDR3 protein. The data contain tens of thousands of distinct CDR3 sequences, 8.5% of them seen just once; the ten biggest clones take up roughly 3.8%. The length of the CDR3 is 14 residues. Trimming stripped 7 bases from V and 2 bases from J, with 15 bases between. Time point reported: patch test 2, 6 weeks after DPC sensitization. Noted treatment: therapeutic diphenylcyclopropenone sensitization with weekly scalp DPC. The donor pool consisted of alopecia patients aged 18 to 70 years, considered suitable for DPC. Concerning this clonotype: Its antigen is not identified.

The origin of this receptor is a woman aged 45 to 65 with alopecia areata. Some clones in this sample may be carry-over from other donors' samples. This chain links TRBV12-3 or TRBV12-4 with TRBJ2-7; perhaps TRBD2 as D (6 bases). The specimen was whole blood, collected in connection with sensitization to the hapten diphenylcyclopropenone (DPC). For the CDR3, the DNA is TGTGCCAGCACCGTTGGCGGGGTCACCTACGAGCAGTACTTC. This codes for CASTVGGVTYEQYF.